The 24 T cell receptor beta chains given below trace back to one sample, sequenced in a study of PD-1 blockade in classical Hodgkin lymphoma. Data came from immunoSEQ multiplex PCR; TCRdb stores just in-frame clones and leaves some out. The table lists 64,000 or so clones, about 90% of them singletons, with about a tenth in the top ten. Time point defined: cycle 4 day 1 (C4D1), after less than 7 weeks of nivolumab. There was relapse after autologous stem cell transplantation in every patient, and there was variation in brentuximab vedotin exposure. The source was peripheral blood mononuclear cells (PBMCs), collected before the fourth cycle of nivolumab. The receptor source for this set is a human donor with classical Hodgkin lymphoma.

As DNA, the CDR3 is TGTGCCAGCAGCACGTCCTACGAGCAGTACTTC. This codes for CASSTSYEQYF. The chain recombines TRBV7-2 with TRBJ2-7; D is ambiguous. V dropped 5 bases and J dropped 1 base, with 3 bases sitting between them. This CDR3 is built from 11 residues. In germline, CDR1 is SGHTA, CDR2 FQGNSA.

CDR3 amino acids: CAWSRRDRRNEKLFF. The CDR3 bases are TGTGCCTGGAGTAGACGGGACAGAAGGAATGAAAAACTGTTTTTT. The chain carries TRBV30 and TRBJ1-4; 7 bases map to TRBD1. The CDR3 is made up of 15 amino acids. J lost 5 bases, V lost 2 bases, and 8 bases had no gene match. Germline assignment: CDR1 GTSNPN and CDR2 SVGIG (reference sequence).

The CDR3 region has the DNA TGTGCCAGCAGTGAAGCTCCAACAGGGGTAGCTTTCTTT. This codes for CASSEAPTGVAFF. The chain recombines TRBV2 with TRBJ1-1; 7 bases map to TRBD1. The V segment lost 0 bases and the J segment 10 bases; nucleotides outside the gene matches: 5. The germline gives CDR1 SNHLY, CDR2 FYNNEI. This CDR3 has 13 residues.

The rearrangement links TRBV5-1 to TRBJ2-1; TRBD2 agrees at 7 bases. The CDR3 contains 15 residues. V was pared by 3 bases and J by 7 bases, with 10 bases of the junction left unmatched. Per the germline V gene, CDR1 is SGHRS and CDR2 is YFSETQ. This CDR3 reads CASSSGLDFLNEQFF. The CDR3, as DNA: TGCGCCAGCAGCTCCGGACTAGATTTCCTAAATGAGCAGTTCTTC.

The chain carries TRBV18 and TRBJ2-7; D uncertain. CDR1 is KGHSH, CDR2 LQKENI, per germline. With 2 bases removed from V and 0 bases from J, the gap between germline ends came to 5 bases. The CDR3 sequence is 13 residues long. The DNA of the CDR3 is TGTGCCAGCTCACCAGGAGACTCCTACGAGCAGTACTTC. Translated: CASSPGDSYEQYF.

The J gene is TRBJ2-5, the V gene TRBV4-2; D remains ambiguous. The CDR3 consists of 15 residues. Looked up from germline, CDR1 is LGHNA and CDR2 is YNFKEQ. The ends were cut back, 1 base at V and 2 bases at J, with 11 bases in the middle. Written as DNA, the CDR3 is TGTGCCAGCAGCCAAGGGGCAGGCGGACAAGAGACCCAGTACTTC. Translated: CASSQGAGGQETQYF.

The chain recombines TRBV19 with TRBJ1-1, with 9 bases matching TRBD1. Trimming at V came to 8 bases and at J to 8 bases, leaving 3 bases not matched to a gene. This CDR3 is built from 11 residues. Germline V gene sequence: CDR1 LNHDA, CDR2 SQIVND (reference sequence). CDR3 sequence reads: CASGQGREAFF. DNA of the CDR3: TGTGCCAGTGGACAGGGGAGAGAAGCTTTCTTT.

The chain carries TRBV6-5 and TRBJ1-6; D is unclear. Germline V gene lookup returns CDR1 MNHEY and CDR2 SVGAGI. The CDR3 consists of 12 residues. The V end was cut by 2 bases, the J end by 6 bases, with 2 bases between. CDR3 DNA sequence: TGTGCCAGCAGTTACAGTAATTCACCCCTCCACTTT. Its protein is CASSYSNSPLHF.

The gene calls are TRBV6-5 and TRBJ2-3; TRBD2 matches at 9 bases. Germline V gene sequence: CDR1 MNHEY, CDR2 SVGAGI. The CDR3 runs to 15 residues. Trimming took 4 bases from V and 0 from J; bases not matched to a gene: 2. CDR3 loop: CASSSRGGSTDTQYF. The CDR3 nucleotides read TGTGCCAGCAGTTCGCGGGGGGGTAGCACAGATACGCAGTATTTT.

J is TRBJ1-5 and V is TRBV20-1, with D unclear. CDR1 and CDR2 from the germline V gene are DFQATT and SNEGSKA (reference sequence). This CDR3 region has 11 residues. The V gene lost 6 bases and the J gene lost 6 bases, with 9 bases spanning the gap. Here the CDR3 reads CSAGSGQPQHF. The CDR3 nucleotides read TGCAGTGCAGGAAGCGGTCAGCCCCAGCATTTT.

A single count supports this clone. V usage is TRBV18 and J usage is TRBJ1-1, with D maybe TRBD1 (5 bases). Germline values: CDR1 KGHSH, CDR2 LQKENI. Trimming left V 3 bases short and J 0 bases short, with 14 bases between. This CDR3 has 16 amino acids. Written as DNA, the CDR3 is TGTGCCAGCTCACCTGGGGAGCCAGGGTTGAACACTGAAGCTTTCTTT. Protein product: CASSPGEPGLNTEAFF.

The CDR3 loop reads CASSALGASTDTQYF. CDR3 DNA sequence: TGTGCCAGCAGTGCCCTTGGGGCTAGCACAGATACGCAGTATTTT. This sequence joins TRBV6-1 and TRBJ2-3; possible D gene TRBD1, 5 bases. V was cut by 4 bases and J by 0 bases, with 11 bases left in between. This CDR3 has 15 amino acids. Germline loops: CDR1 MNHNS, CDR2 SASEGT.

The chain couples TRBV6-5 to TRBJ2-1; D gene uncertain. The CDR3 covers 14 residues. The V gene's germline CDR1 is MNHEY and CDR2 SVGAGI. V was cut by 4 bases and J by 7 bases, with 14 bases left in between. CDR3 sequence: CASSSLVVGNEQFF. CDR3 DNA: TGTGCCAGCAGTTCTCTCGTGGTGGGGAATGAGCAGTTCTTC.

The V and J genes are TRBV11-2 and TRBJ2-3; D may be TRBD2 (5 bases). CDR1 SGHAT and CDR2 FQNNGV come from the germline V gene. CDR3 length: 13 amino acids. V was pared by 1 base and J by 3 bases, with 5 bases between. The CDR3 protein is CASSLGTTDTQYF. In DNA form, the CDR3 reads TGTGCCAGCAGCTTAGGGACTACAGATACGCAGTATTTT.

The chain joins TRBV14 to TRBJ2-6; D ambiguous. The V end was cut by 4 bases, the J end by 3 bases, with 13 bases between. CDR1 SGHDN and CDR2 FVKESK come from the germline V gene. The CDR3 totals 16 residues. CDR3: CASSLVPAGGANVLTF. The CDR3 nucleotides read TGTGCCAGCAGCCTCGTGCCAGCTGGTGGGGCCAACGTCCTGACTTTC.

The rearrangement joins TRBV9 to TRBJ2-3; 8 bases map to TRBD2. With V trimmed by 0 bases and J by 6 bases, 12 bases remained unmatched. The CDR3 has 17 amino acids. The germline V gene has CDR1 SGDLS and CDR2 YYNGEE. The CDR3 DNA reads TGTGCCAGCAGCGTAGACCCAGCGGGGGCCCTCTCGGATACGCAGTATTTT. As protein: CASSVDPAGALSDTQYF.

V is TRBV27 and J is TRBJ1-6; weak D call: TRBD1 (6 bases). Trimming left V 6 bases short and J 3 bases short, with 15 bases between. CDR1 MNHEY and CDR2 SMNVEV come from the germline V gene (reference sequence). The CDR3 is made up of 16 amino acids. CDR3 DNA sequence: TGTGCCAGCAGCCGGGACTGGACAGTCTATAATTCACCCCTCCACTTT. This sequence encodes CASSRDWTVYNSPLHF.

CDR3 sequence reads: CASGTGGYEQYF. DNA for the CDR3: TGTGCCAGCGGGACAGGGGGGTACGAGCAGTACTTC. The chain uses TRBV28 and TRBJ2-7, with 11 bases matching TRBD1. Germline V CDR1 and CDR2: MDHEN, SYDVKM. The CDR3 is 12 amino acids. V was pared by 8 bases and J by 4 bases, with 1 base of the junction left unmatched.

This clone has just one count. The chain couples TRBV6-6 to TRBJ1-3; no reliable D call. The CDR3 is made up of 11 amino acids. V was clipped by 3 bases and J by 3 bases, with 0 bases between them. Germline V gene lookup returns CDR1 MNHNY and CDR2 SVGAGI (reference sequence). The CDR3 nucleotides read TGTGCCAGCAGTTATGGAAACACCATATATTTT. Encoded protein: CASSYGNTIYF.

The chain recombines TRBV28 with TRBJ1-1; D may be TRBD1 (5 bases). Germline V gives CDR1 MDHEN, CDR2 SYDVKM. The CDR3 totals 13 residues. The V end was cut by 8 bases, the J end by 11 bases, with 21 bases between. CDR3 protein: CASGGAATPEAFF. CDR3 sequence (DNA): TGTGCCAGCGGCGGGGCCGCAACCCCCGAGGCTTTCTTT.

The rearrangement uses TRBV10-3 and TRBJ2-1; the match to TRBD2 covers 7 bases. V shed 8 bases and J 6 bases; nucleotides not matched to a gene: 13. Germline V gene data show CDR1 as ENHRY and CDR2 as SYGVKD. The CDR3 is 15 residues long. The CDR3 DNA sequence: TGTGCCATCGCGAGTTGGACTAGGAATGGCAATGAGCAGTTCTTC. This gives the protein CAIASWTRNGNEQFF.

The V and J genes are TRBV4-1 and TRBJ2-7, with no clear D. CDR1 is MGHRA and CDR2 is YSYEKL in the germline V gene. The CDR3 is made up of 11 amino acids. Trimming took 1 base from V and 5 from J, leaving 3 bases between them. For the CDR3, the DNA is TGCGCCAGCAGCCAAGTGGACGAGCAGTACTTC. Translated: CASSQVDEQYF.

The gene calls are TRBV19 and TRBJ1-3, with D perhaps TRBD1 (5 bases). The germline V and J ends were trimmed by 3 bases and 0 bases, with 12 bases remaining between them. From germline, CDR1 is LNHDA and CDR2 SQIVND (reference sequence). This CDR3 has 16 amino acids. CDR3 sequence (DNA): TGTGCCAGTAGTATCCGGGACCCAAGCTCTGGAAACACCATATATTTT. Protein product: CASSIRDPSSGNTIYF. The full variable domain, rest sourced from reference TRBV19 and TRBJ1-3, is DGGITQSPKYLFRKEGQNVTLSCEQNLNHDAMYWYRQDPGQGLRLIYYSQIVNDFQKGDIAEGYSVSREKKESFPLTVTSAQKNPTAFYLCASSIRDPSSGNTIYFGEGSWLTVV.

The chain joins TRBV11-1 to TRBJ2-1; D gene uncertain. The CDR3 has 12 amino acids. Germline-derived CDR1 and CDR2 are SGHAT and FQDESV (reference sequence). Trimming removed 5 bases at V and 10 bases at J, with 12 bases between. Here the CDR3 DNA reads TGTGCCAGCAGCCCTTTGGTTGGAGAGCAGTTCTTC. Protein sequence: CASSPLVGEQFF.